Listed below are T cell receptor beta chains from one sample, sequenced in a study of T cell responses to AZD1222 COVID-19 vaccine. TCRdb's table, derived via immunoSEQ multiplex PCR, lists solely in-frame clones and lacks some. Counted here are about 150,000 clones, around 86% occurring once; the ten biggest clones make up roughly 9.1%. The sample in question was peripheral blood, obtained 28 days after the second AZD1222 dose. The receptor source for this set is an adult who received the AZD1222 COVID-19 vaccine. Both conserved end residues are part of each CDR3. The order of the fields is J gene, V gene, clone size, D gene, CDR3 protein, CDR3 DNA. The D gene is left open where the match is weak. For some rows the clone size is stated as once, few or many, or as a class when expanded; others skip it.

TRBJ1-1	TRBV5-6	once	-	CASSLLGTETEAFF	TGTGCCAGCAGCTTGCTTGGGACCGAGACTGAAGCTTTCTTT
TRBJ1-5	TRBV5-8	-	-	CASSFGQPQHF	TGTGCCAGCAGCTTCGGTCAGCCCCAGCATTTT
TRBJ2-2	TRBV4-3	once	-	CASSQDFSGRALFF	TGCGCCAGCAGCCAAGATTTTTCCGGTCGGGCGCTGTTTTTT
TRBJ1-2	TRBV11-2	-	-	CASSLSGRAGYTF	TGTGCCAGCAGCTTAAGTGGCAGGGCTGGCTACACCTTC
TRBJ2-1	TRBV5-8	few	-	CASRGPTYNEQFF	TGTGCCAGTCGGGGGCCGACCTACAATGAGCAGTTCTTC
TRBJ2-3	TRBV16	-	-	CASSNEGTTDTQYF	TGTGCCAGCAGCAACGAGGGAACGACAGATACGCAGTATTTT
TRBJ1-5	TRBV28	-	-	CASTYSNQPQHF	TGTGCCAGCACTTATAGCAATCAGCCCCAGCATTTT
TRBJ1-5	TRBV19	-	TRBD1	CASSIRDRGSNQPQHF	TGTGCCAGTAGTATCCGGGACAGGGGTAGCAATCAGCCCCAGCATTTT
TRBJ1-2	TRBV28	once	-	CATNPNLYGYTF	TGTGCCACCAACCCGAACCTCTATGGCTACACCTTC
TRBJ1-5	TRBV5-1	-	-	CASSSEGGPAQPQHF	TGCGCCAGCAGCTCCGAGGGGGGACCCGCTCAGCCCCAGCATTTT
TRBJ1-5	TRBV5-6	-	-	CASSLMGVGSNQPQHF	TGTGCCAGCAGCTTAATGGGGGTAGGGAGCAATCAGCCCCAGCATTTT
TRBJ2-1	TRBV6-4	-	-	CASSYTVDHNEQFF	TGTGCCAGCAGCTACACAGTGGACCACAATGAGCAGTTCTTC
TRBJ2-3	TRBV4-3	-	-	CASSQEVGRAGSTDTQYF	TGCGCCAGCAGCCAAGAAGTAGGAAGGGCCGGGAGCACAGATACGCAGTATTTT
TRBJ1-5	TRBV2	few	TRBD1	CASSQGVNQPQHF	TGTGCCAGCTCCCAGGGGGTCAATCAGCCCCAGCATTTT
TRBJ1-6	TRBV2	-	-	CASSERYGAALHF	TGTGCCAGCAGTGAACGGTACGGGGCTGCTCTCCACTTT
TRBJ2-3	TRBV20-1	-	TRBD2	CSASVAGADTQYF	TGCAGTGCTAGTGTGGCGGGAGCGGATACGCAGTATTTT
TRBJ1-6	TRBV11-2	many	-	CASSLDQGQISPLHF	TGTGCCAGCAGCTTAGATCAGGGTCAGATATCACCCCTCCACTTT
TRBJ1-1	TRBV5-1	few	-	CASSESPAMNTEAFF	TGCGCCAGCAGCGAATCCCCTGCCATGAACACTGAAGCTTTCTTT
TRBJ1-5	TRBV18	-	-	CASSPQTDSNQPQHF	TGTGCCAGCTCACCTCAGACGGATAGCAATCAGCCCCAGCATTTT
TRBJ2-3	TRBV6-5	-	TRBD2	CASSSSGSVADTQYF	TGTGCCAGCAGTTCTAGCGGGAGTGTGGCAGATACGCAGTATTTT
TRBJ2-3	TRBV4-2	-	TRBD2	CASSLAGVSTDTQYF	TGTGCCAGCAGCTTAGCGGGGGTTAGCACAGATACGCAGTATTTT
TRBJ2-2	TRBV5-1	-	-	CASSLDSPNTGELFF	TGCGCCAGCAGCTTAGACAGCCCGAACACCGGGGAGCTGTTTTTT
TRBJ2-3	TRBV18	-	-	CASSPFGGDTQYF	TGTGCCAGCTCACCATTTGGAGGAGATACGCAGTATTTT
TRBJ2-3	TRBV12-3/TRBV12-4	-	-	CASSLSSADTQYF	TGTGCCAGCAGTTTATCTAGCGCGGATACGCAGTATTTT
TRBJ2-2	TRBV28	once	-	CASSRAGAQTGELFF	TGTGCCAGCAGTCGTGCGGGGGCGCAAACCGGGGAGCTGTTTTTT
TRBJ1-2	TRBV28	-	-	CASSRAPYGYTF	TGTGCCAGCTCGAGGGCCCCCTATGGCTACACCTTC
TRBJ2-1	TRBV4-1	-	TRBD2	CASSQDLNGRPIDNEQFF	TGCGCCAGCAGCCAAGATCTGAACGGGAGGCCAATTGACAATGAGCAGTTCTTC
TRBJ2-1	TRBV6-1	-	-	CAGSFGTLINEQFF	TGTGCCGGGTCCTTCGGGACGCTAATCAATGAGCAGTTCTTC
TRBJ2-7	TRBV5-1	once	TRBD1	CASSLGQGATYEQYF	TGCGCCAGCAGCTTGGGGCAGGGGGCTACCTACGAGCAGTACTTC
TRBJ2-5	TRBV7-7	-	-	CASSPDGQGTQYF	TGTGCTAGCAGCCCGGACGGTCAAGGGACCCAGTACTTC
TRBJ2-5	TRBV7-2	-	TRBD2	CASSPGTSGQETQYF	TGTGCCAGCAGCCCCGGGACTAGCGGTCAAGAGACCCAGTACTTC
TRBJ2-3	TRBV4-3	once	TRBD1	CASSQEGGTGDTQYF	TGCGCCAGCAGCCAAGAGGGCGGGACAGGGGATACGCAGTATTTT
TRBJ2-3	TRBV11-2	-	-	CASSLVAKNTDTQYF	TGTGCCAGCAGCTTAGTTGCCAAGAACACAGATACGCAGTATTTT
TRBJ2-1	TRBV7-6	-	TRBD1	CASSFPGQGYNEQFF	TGTGCCAGCAGCTTCCCGGGACAGGGCTACAATGAGCAGTTCTTC
TRBJ1-2	TRBV9	-	TRBD1	CASSDRDSHYGYTF	TGTGCCAGCAGCGACCGGGACAGTCACTATGGCTACACCTTC
TRBJ2-2	TRBV5-6	-	TRBD2	CASGSLAANTGELFF	TGTGCCAGCGGTTCACTAGCGGCCAACACCGGGGAGCTGTTTTTT
TRBJ1-2	TRBV28	-	TRBD1	CASSLNKQGGYTF	TGTGCCAGCAGTTTAAATAAACAGGGGGGCTACACCTTC
TRBJ1-4	TRBV5-4	once	TRBD1	CASSRASGQGTEKLFF	TGTGCCAGCAGCCGTGCATCGGGACAGGGTACTGAAAAACTGTTTTTT
TRBJ1-2	TRBV7-2	-	TRBD1	CASSRGQGGQRKNYGYTF	TGTGCCAGCAGCAGAGGACAGGGGGGCCAAAGGAAGAACTATGGCTACACCTTC
TRBJ2-3	TRBV5-1	-	-	CASTWEGTDTQYF	TGCGCCAGCACATGGGAGGGCACAGATACGCAGTATTTT
TRBJ1-4	TRBV19	-	TRBD1	CASRDRGPEKLFF	TGTGCCAGCCGGGACAGGGGGCCTGAAAAACTGTTTTTT
TRBJ1-1	TRBV6-2/TRBV6-3	-	-	CASSQSVKVNTEAFF	TGTGCCAGCAGTCAGTCAGTCAAGGTGAACACTGAAGCTTTCTTT
TRBJ2-6	TRBV7-3	-	TRBD2	CASSPTLGGGRGANVLTF	TGTGCCAGCAGCCCAACCCTTGGGGGGGGACGTGGGGCCAACGTCCTGACTTTC
TRBJ2-7	TRBV4-1	-	-	CASSQDRTAIYEQYF	TGCGCCAGCAGCCAAGATAGGACTGCTATATACGAGCAGTACTTC